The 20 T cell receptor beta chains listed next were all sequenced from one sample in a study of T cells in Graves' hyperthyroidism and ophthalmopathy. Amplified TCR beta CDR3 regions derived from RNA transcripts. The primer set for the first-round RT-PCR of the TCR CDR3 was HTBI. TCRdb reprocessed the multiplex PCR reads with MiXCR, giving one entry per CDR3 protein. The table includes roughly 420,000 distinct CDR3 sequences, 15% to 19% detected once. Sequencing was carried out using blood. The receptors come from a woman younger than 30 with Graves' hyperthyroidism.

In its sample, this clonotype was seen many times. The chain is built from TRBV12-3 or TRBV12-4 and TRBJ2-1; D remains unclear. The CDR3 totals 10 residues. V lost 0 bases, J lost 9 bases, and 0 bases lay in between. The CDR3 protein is CASSLAEQFF. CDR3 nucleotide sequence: TGTGCCAGCAGTTTAGCTGAGCAGTTCTTC.

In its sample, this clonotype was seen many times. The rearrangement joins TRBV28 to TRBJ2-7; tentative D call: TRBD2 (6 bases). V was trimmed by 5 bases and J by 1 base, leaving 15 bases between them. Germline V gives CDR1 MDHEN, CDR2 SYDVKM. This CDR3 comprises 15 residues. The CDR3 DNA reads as TGTGCCAGCAGTCCGGCGGGGTCCGGGTCCTACGAGCAGTACTTC. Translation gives CASSPAGSGSYEQYF.

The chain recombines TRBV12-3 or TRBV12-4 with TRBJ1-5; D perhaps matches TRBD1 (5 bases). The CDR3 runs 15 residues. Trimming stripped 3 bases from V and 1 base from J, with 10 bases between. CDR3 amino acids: CASSFGTQSNQPQHF. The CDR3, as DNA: TGTGCCAGCAGTTTTGGGACCCAGAGCAATCAGCCCCAGCATTTT.

CDR3 sequence reads: CASSFLSGKMYEQYF. The CDR3 DNA reads as TGTGCCAGCAGCTTCCTTAGCGGGAAGATGTACGAGCAGTACTTC. The chain couples TRBV7-8 to TRBJ2-7, with 8 bases fitting TRBD2. Losses at the gene ends were 3 bases for V and 4 bases for J; bases not matched to a gene: 8. CDR1 and CDR2 (germline): SGHVS, FQNEAQ. The CDR3 consists of 15 residues. Full variable domain (missing parts from reference TRBV7-8 and TRBJ2-7): GAGVSQSPRYKVAKRGQDVALRCDPISGHVSLFWYQQALGQGPEFLTYFQNEAQLDKSGLPSDRFFAERPEGSVSTLKIQRTQQEDSAVYLCASSFLSGKMYEQYFGPGTRLTVT.

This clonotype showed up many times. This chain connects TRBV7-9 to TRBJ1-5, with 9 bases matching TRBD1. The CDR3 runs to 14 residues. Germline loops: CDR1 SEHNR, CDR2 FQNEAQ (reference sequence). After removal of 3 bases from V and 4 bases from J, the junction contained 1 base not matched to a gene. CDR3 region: CASSLTGGNQPQHF. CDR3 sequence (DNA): TGTGCCAGCAGCTTGACAGGGGGAAATCAGCCCCAGCATTTT.

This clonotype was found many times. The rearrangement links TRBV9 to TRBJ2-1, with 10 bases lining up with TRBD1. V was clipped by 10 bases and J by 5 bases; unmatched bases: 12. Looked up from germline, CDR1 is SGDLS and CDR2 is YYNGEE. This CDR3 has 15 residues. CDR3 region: CASSHRDRGHNEQFF. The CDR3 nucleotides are TGTGCCTCCTCACATCGGGACAGGGGCCACAATGAGCAGTTCTTC. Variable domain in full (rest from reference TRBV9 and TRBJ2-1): DSGVTQTPKHLITATGQRVTLRCSPRSGDLSVYWYQQSLDQGLQFLIQYYNGEERAKGNILERFSAQQFPDLHSELNLSSLELGDSALYFCASSHRDRGHNEQFFGPGTRLTVL.

The CDR3 protein is CASSRGTLRNEQFF. In DNA, the CDR3 is TGTGCCAGTAGTAGAGGGACCCTCCGCAATGAGCAGTTCTTC. The V gene is TRBV19, the J gene TRBJ2-1; possibly TRBD1 or TRBD2 for D (5 bases each). The ends were cut back, 4 bases at V and 6 bases at J, with 13 bases in the middle. The germline V gene encodes CDR1 LNHDA and CDR2 SQIVND (reference sequence). The CDR3 is 14 amino acids.

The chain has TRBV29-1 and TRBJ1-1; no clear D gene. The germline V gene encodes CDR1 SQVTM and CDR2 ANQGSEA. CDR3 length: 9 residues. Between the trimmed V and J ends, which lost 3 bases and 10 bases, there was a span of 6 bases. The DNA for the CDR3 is TGCAGCGTTGAGGATGGAGCTTTCTTT. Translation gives CSVEDGAFF. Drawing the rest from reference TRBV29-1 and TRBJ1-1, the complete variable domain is SAVISQKPSRDICQRGTSLTIQCQVDSQVTMMFWYRQQPGQSLTLIATANQGSEATYESGFVIDKFPISRPNLTFSTLTVSNMSPEDSSIYLCSVEDGAFFGQGTRLTVV.

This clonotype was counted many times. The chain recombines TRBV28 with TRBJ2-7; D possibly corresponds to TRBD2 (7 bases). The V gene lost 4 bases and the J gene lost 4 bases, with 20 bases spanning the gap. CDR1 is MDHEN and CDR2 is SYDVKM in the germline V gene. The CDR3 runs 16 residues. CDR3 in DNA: TGTGCCAGCAGTTCCGGGGGCAGCGGGAAACTTTACGAGCAGTACTTC. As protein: CASSSGGSGKLYEQYF.

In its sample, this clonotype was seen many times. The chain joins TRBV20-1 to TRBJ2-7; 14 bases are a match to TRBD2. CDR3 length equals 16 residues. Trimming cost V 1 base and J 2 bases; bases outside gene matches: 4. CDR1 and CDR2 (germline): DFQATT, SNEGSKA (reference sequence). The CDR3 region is CSARGTTSGGAYEQYF. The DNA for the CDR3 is TGCAGTGCTAGAGGAACGACTAGCGGGGGGGCCTACGAGCAGTACTTC.

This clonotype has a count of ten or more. The CDR3 sequence: CASSQDLKRNEQFF. CDR3 nucleotide sequence: TGTGCCAGCAGCCAAGATCTTAAGAGAAATGAGCAGTTCTTC. The chain links TRBV3-1 to TRBJ2-1, with D hard to call. The CDR3 length is 14 residues. V lost 0 bases and J lost 7, with 10 bases in between. Germline assignment: CDR1 LGHDT and CDR2 YNNKEL (reference sequence).

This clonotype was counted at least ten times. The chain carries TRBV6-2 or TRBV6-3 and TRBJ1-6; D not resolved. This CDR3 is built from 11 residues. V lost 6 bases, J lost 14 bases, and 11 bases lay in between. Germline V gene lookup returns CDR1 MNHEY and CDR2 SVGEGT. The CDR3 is CASSPATSLHF. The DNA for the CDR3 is TGTGCCAGCAGCCCCGCGACGTCCCTCCACTTT.

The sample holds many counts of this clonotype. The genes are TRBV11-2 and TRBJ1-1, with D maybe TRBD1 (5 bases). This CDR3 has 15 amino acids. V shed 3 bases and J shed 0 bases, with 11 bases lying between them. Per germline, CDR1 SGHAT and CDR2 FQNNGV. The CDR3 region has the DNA TGTGCCAGCAGCTTGCGAAGGGGTATGAACACTGAAGCTTTCTTT. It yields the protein CASSLRRGMNTEAFF.

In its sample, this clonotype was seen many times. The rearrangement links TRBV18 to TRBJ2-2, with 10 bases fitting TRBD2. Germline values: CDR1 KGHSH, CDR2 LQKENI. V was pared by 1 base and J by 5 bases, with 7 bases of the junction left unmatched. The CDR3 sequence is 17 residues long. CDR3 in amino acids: CASSPRTSGMMTGELFF. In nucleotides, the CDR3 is TGTGCCAGCTCACCACGCACTAGCGGGATGATGACCGGGGAGCTGTTTTTT.

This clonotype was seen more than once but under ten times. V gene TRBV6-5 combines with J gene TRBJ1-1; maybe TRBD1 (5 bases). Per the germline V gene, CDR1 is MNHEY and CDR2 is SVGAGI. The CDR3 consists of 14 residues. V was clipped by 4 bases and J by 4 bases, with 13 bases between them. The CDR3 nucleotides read TGTGCCAGCAGTTGGGCCAGGGAGAGCACTGAAGCTTTCTTT. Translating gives CASSWARESTEAFF.

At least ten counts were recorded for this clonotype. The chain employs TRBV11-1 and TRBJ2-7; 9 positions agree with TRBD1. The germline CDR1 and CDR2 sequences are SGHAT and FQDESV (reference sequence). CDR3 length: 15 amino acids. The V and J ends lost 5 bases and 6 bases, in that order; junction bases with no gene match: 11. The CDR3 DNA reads TGTGCCAGCAGCAAAACGGACAGGGGAGTCGGCGAGCAGTACTTC. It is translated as CASSKTDRGVGEQYF.

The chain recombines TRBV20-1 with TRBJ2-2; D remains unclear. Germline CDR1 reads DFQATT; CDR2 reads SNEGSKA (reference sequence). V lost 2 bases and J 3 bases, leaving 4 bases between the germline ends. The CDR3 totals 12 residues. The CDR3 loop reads CSARRDTGELFF. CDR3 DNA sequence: TGCAGTGCTAGACGGGACACCGGGGAGCTGTTTTTT.

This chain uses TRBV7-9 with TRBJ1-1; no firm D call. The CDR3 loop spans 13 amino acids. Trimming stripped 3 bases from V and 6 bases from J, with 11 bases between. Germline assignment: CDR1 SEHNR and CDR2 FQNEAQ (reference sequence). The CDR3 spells CASSFSGFPEAFF. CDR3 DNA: TGTGCCAGCAGCTTCTCGGGGTTCCCTGAAGCTTTCTTT.

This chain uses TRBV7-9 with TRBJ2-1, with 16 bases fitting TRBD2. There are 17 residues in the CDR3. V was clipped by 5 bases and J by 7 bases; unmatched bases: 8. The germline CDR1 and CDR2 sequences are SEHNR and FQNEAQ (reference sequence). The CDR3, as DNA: TGTGCCAGCAGCCCCCGGGGACTAGCGGGAGGGCTTAATGAGCAGTTCTTC. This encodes CASSPRGLAGGLNEQFF.

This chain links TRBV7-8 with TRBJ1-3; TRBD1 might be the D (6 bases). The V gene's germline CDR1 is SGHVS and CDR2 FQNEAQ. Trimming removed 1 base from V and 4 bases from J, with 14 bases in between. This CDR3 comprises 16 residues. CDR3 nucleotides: TGTGCCAGCAGCTTAGTGCGGGGGCAGGGAGGAAACACCATATATTTT. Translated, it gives CASSLVRGQGGNTIYF. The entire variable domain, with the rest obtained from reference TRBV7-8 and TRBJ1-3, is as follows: GAGVSQSPRYKVAKRGQDVALRCDPISGHVSLFWYQQALGQGPEFLTYFQNEAQLDKSGLPSDRFFAERPEGSVSTLKIQRTQQEDSAVYLCASSLVRGQGGNTIYFGEGSWLTVV.